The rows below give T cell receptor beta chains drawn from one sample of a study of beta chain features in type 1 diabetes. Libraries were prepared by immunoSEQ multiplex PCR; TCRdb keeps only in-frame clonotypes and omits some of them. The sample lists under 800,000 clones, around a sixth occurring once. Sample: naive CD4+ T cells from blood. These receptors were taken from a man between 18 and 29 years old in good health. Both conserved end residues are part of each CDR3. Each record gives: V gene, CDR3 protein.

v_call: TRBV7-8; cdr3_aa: CASSPGLRGANHGYTF
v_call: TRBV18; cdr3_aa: CASSPADLGYTF
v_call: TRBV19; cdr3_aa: CASRSGDYSGNTIYF
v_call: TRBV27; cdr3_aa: CASRPLGYSNQPQHF
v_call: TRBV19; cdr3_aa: CASSINRGETQYF
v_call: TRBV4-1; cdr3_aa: CASSQDQDREAFF
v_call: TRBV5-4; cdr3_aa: CASSFISGANVLTF
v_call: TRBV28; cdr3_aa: CASSSLRGQPQHF
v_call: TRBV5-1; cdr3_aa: CASSLAASGTNEQFF
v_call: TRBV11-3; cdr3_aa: CASSLTRATYGYTF
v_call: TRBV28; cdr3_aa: CASSPVRDAYEQYF
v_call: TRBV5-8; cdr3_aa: CASSPSPGQGAYEQFF
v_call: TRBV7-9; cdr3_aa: CASSLGQILTGELFF